This T cell receptor (beta chain) is drawn from a study of cytomegalovirus exposure and HLA in healthy donors. At the level of the study: The same platform as the roughly 670 first-cohort repertoires was used for the 120 or so validation repertoires, a later analysis reported.

Profiled with immunoSEQ multiplex PCR; TCRdb holds only in-frame clones, not every one. The sample records 100,000 or so clones, around 88% being singletons. The CDR3 length is 13 residues. V dropped 5 bases and J dropped 4 bases, with 10 bases sitting between them. Germline V gene lookup returns CDR1 SGHTA and CDR2 FQGTGA. Study findings and constraints: One later analysis, an examination of the roughly 110 validation repertoires, found that first-cohort TCR clusters tended to co-occur in them. Accounts indicate the classifier identified cytomegalovirus status with strong specificity and sensitivity.

Regarding this clone: The antigen is unknown.

The chain is built from TRBV7-3 and TRBJ2-3, with D perhaps TRBD1 (6 bases). The receptor comes from a woman aged 25-40 years in good health and CMV-seronegative. Sequences were obtained from PBMCs. CDR3 nucleotide sequence: TGTGCCAGCAGCCCCCGGACAGCAGATACGCAGTATTTT. Translating it yields CASSPRTADTQYF. Together with reference TRBV7-3 and TRBJ2-3, the CDR3 gives the full variable domain: GAGVSQTPSNKVTEKGKYVELRCDPISGHTALYWYRQSLGQGPEFLIYFQGTGAADDSGLPNDRFFAVRPEGSVSTLKIQRTERGDSAVYLCASSPRTADTQYFGPGTRLTVL.